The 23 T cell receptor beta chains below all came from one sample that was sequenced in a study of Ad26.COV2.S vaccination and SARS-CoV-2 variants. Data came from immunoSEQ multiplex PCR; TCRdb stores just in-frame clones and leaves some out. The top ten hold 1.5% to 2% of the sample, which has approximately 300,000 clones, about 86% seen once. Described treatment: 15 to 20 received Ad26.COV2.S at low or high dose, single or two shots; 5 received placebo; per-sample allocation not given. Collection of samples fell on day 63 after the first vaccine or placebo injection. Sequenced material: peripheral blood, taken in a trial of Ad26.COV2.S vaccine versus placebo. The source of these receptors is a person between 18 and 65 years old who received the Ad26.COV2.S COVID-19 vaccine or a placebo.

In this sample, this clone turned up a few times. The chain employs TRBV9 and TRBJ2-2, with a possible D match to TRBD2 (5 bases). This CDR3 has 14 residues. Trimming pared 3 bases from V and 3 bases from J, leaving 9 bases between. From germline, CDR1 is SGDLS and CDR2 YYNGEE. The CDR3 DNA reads TGTGCCAGCAGCGCACTCGGGGACACCGGGGAGCTGTTTTTT. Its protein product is CASSALGDTGELFF.

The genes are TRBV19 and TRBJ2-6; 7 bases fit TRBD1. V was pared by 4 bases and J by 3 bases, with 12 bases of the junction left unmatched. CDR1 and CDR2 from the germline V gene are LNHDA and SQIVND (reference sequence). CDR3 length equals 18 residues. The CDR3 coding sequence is TGTGCCAGTAGTAGCCCTACAGGGGTGTCGCGTGGGGCCAACGTCCTGACTTTC. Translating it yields CASSSPTGVSRGANVLTF.

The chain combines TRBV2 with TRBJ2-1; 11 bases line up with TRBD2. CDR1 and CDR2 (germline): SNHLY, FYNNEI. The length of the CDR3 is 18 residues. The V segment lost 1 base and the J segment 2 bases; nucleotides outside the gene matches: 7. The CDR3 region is CASSEVLTSGVPYNEQFF. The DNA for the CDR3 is TGTGCCAGCAGTGAAGTGCTGACTAGCGGGGTCCCCTACAATGAGCAGTTCTTC.

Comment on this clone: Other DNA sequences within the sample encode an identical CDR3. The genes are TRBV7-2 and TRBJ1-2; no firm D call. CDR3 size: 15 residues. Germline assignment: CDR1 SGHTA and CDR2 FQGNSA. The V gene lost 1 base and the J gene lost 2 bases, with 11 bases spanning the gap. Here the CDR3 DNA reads TGTGCCAGCAGCTTAGGCCAGGCGATCAACTATGGCTACACCTTC. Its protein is CASSLGQAINYGYTF.

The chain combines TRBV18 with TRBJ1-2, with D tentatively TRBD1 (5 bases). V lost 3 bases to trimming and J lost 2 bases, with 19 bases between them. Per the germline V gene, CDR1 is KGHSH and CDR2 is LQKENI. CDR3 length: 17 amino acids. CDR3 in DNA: TGTGCCAGCTCACCGTTCCGGGACCCCTGGGAGAACTATGGCTACACCTTC. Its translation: CASSPFRDPWENYGYTF.

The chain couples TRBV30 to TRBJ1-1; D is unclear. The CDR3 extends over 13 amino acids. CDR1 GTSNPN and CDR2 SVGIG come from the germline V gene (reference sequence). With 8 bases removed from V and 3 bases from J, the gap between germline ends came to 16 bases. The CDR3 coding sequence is TGTGCCGGCTCTGATAGGGTGGACACTGAAGCTTTCTTT. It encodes CAGSDRVDTEAFF.

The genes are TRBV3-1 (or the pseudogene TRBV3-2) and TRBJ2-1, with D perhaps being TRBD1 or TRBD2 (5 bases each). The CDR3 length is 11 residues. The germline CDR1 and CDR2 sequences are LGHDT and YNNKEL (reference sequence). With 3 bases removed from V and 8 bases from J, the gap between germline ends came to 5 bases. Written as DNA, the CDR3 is TGTGCCAGCAGCCAGGGGGATGAGCAGTTCTTC. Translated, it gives CASSQGDEQFF.

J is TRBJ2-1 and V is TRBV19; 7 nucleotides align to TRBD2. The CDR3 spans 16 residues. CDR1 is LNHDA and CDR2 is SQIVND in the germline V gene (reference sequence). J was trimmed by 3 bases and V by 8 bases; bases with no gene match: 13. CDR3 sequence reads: CASLSRAGDNYNEQFF. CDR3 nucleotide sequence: TGTGCCAGTCTATCAAGGGCGGGGGATAACTACAATGAGCAGTTCTTC. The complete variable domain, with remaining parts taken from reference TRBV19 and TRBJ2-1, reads DGGITQSPKYLFRKEGQNVTLSCEQNLNHDAMYWYRQDPGQGLRLIYYSQIVNDFQKGDIAEGYSVSREKKESFPLTVTSAQKNPTAFYLCASLSRAGDNYNEQFFGPGTRLTVL.

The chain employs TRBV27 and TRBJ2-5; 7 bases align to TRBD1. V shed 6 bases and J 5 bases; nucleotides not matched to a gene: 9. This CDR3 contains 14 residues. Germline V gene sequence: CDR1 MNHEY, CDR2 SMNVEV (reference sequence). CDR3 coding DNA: TGTGCCAGCAGCCGGGACAGTAATTGGGAGACCCAGTACTTC. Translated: CASSRDSNWETQYF.

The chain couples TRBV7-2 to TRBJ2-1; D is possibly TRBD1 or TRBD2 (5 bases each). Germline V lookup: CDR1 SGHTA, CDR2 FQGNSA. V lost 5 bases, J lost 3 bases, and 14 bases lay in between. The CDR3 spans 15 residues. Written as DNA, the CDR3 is TGTGCCAGCAGCCCCGGGACCACCTACTACAATGAGCAGTTCTTC. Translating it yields CASSPGTTYYNEQFF.

The CDR3 nucleotides are TGTGCCAGCAGTTTGGACAGGGGTGGCTACACCTTC. Protein sequence: CASSLDRGGYTF. This rearrangement joins TRBV6-5 to TRBJ1-2; 9 bases are a match to TRBD1. Trimming cost V 4 bases and J 7 bases; bases outside gene matches: 1. This CDR3 is built from 12 residues. Per germline, CDR1 MNHEY and CDR2 SVGAGI.

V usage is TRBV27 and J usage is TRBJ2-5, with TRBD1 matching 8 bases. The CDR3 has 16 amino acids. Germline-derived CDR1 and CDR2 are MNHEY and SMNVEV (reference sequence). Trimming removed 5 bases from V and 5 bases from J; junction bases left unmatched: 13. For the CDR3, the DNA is TGTGCCAGCAGTATTGGACAGGGTGGTGTTATGGAGACCCAGTACTTC. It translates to CASSIGQGGVMETQYF.

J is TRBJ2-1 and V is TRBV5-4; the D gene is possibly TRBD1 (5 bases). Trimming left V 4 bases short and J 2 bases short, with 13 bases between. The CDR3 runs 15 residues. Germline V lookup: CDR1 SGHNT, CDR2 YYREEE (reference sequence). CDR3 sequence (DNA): TGTGCCAGCAGCCGTAAAGACAGCACCTACAATGAGCAGTTCTTC. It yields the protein CASSRKDSTYNEQFF.

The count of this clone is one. The CDR3 is CATRPGPNEKLFF. For the CDR3, the DNA is TGTGCCACCAGACCGGGACCCAATGAAAAACTGTTTTTT. J is TRBJ1-4 and V is TRBV6-5; TRBD1 is a possible D gene (5 bases). This CDR3 has 13 residues. The V gene's germline CDR1 is MNHEY and CDR2 SVGAGI. V lost 10 bases to trimming and J lost 5 bases, with 14 bases between them.

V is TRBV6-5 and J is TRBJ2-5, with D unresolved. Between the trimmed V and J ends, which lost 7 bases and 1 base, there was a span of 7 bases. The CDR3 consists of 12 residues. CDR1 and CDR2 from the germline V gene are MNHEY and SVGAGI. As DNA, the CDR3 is TGTGCCAGCAAACTTTTCCAAGAGACCCAGTACTTC. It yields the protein CASKLFQETQYF.

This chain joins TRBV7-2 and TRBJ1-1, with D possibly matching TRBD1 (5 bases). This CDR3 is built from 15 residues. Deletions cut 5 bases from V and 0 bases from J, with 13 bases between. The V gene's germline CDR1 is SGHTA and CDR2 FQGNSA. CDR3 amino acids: CASSLTVAMNTEAFF. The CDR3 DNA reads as TGTGCCAGCAGCCTGACAGTCGCGATGAACACTGAAGCTTTCTTT.

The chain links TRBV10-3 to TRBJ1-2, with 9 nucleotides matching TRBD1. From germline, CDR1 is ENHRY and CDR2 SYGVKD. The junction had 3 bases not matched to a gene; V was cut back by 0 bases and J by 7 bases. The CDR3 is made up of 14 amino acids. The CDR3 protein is CAISESTGGPGYTF. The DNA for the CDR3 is TGTGCCATCAGTGAGTCAACAGGGGGCCCTGGCTACACCTTC.

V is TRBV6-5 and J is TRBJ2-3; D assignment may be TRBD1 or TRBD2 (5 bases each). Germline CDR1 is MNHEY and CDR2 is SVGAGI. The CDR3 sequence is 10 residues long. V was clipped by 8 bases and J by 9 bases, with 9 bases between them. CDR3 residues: CASGRDTQYF. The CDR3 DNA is TGTGCCAGCGGTCGGGACACGCAGTATTTT.

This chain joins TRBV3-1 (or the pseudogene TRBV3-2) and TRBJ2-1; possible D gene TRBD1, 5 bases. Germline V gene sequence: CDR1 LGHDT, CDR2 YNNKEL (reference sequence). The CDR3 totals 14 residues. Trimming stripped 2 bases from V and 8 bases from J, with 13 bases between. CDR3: CASSQRGSTDEQFF. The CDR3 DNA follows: TGTGCCAGCAGCCAAAGGGGCAGCACTGATGAGCAGTTCTTC.

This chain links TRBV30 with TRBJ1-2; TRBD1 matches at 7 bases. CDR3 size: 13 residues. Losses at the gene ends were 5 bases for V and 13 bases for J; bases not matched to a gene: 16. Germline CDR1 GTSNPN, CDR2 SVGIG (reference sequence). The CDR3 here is CAWYPDSSGGLTF. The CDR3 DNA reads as TGTGCCTGGTACCCGGACAGTTCAGGGGGACTCACCTTC.

The CDR3 nucleotides read TGTGCCAGCTCACCTAACTCCTACAATGAGCAGTTCTTC. This translates into CASSPNSYNEQFF. The chain joins TRBV18 to TRBJ2-1; D gene unclear. Per germline, CDR1 KGHSH and CDR2 LQKENI. This CDR3 region has 13 residues. Trimming shortened V by 3 bases and J by 0 bases, and 3 bases separated the two germline ends.

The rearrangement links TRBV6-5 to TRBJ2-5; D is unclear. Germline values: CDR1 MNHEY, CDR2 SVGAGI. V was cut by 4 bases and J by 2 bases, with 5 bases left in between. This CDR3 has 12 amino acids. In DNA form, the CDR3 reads TGTGCCAGCAGTTCATCTCAAGAGACCCAGTACTTC. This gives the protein CASSSSQETQYF.

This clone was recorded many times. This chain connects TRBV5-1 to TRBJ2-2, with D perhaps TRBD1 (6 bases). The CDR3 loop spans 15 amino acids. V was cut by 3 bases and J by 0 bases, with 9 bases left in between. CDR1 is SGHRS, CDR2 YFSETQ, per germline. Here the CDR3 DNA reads TGCGCCAGCAGCTCGACAGGAACGAACACCGGGGAGCTGTTTTTT. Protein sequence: CASSSTGTNTGELFF.